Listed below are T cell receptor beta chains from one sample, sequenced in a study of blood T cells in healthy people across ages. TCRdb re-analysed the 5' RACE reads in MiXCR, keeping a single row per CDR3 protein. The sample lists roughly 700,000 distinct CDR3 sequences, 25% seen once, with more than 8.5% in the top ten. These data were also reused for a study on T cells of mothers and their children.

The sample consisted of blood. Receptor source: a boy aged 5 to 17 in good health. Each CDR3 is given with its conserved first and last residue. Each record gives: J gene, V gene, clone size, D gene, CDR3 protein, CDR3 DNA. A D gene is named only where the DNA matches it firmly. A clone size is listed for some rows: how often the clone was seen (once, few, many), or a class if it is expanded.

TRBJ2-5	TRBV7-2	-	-	CASSFSFFETQYF	TGTGCCAGCAGCTTTTCATTCTTCGAGACCCAGTACTTC
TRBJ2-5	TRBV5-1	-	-	CASSFGPLGIQETQYF	TGCGCCAGCAGCTTTGGACCCCTAGGGATCCAGGAGACCCAGTACTTC
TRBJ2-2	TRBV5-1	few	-	CASSPRYTGTGELFF	TGCGCCAGCAGCCCCCGCTACACAGGGACCGGGGAGCTGTTTTTT
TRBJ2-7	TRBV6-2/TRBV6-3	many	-	CASSYGYSYEQYF	TGTGCCAGCAGTTATGGATATTCCTACGAGCAGTACTTC
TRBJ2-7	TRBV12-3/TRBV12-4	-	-	CASSSGRVLAYEQYF	TGTGCCAGCAGTTCTGGGCGGGTGCTTGCCTACGAGCAGTACTTC
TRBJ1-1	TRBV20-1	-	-	CSASRAADTEAFF	TGCAGTGCTAGTAGGGCCGCCGACACTGAAGCTTTCTTT
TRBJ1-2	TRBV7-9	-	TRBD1	CASSHRDRVRGYTF	TGTGCCAGCAGCCACCGGGACAGGGTTCGTGGCTACACCTTC
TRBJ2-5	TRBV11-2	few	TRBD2	CASRSLAGGPRETQYF	TGTGCCAGCAGGAGTCTAGCGGGGGGCCCGCGGGAGACCCAGTACTTC
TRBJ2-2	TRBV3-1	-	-	CASSQNRIPLGTGELFF	TGTGCCAGCAGCCAAAACAGAATCCCATTAGGCACCGGGGAGCTGTTTTTT
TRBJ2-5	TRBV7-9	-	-	CASSLANGWETQYF	TGTGCCAGCAGCCTGGCCAACGGCTGGGAGACCCAGTACTTC
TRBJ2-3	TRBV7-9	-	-	CASSLAPGLGGTDTQYF	TGTGCCAGCAGCTTAGCACCTGGCCTAGGAGGCACAGATACGCAGTATTTT
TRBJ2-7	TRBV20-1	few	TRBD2	CSARSLAGGDYEQYF	TGCAGTGCTAGATCCTTAGCGGGAGGGGACTACGAGCAGTACTTC
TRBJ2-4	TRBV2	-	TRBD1	CASSSSGTALAKNVQYF	TGTGCCAGCAGTTCCTCCGGGACAGCCCTAGCCAAAAACGTTCAGTACTTC
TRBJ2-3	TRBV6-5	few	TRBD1	CASSYTGQGIRTQYF	TGTGCCAGCAGTTACACCGGACAGGGGATTCGTACGCAGTATTTT
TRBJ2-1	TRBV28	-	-	CASSYLGGVQEQFF	TGTGCCAGCAGTTATCTAGGCGGGGTTCAAGAGCAGTTCTTC
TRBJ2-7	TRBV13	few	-	CASSSAAGSVRSSYEQYF	TGTGCCAGCAGCTCGGCGGCGGGCAGCGTAAGAAGTTCCTACGAGCAGTACTTC
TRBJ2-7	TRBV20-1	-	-	CSVQNNPNYEQYF	TGCAGTGTACAGAACAACCCAAACTACGAGCAGTACTTC
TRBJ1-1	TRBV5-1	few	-	CASSLARADTEAFF	TGCGCCAGCAGCTTGGCAAGGGCCGACACTGAAGCTTTCTTT
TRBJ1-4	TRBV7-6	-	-	CASSSTGFGEKLFF	TGTGCCAGCAGCTCAACAGGGTTCGGCGAAAAACTGTTTTTT
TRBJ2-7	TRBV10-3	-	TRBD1	CAISEPGQPGGSYEQYF	TGTGCCATCAGTGAGCCGGGACAGCCAGGCGGGTCCTACGAGCAGTACTTC
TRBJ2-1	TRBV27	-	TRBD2	CANSLVVWGGGANEQFF	TGTGCCAACAGTTTAGTGGTTTGGGGCGGGGGGGCCAATGAGCAGTTCTTC
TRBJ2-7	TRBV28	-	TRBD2	CASSTTAGVYEQYF	TGTGCCAGCAGTACAACAGCGGGAGTCTACGAGCAGTACTTC